The source of this T cell receptor beta chain is a study of cytomegalovirus exposure and HLA in healthy donors. Libraries were prepared by immunoSEQ multiplex PCR; TCRdb keeps only in-frame clonotypes and omits some of them. The sample holds approximately 280,000 clones, around nine tenths seen once. With 4 bases removed from V and 2 bases from J, the gap between germline ends came to 15 bases. CDR3 length: 15 amino acids. Germline CDR1 is SGHRS and CDR2 is YFSETQ. Input material: PBMCs. This TCR was sampled from a woman younger than 30 in good health and CMV-seronegative. The chain employs TRBV5-1 and TRBJ1-2, with a possible D match to TRBD1 (6 bases). CDR3 protein: CASSTSGTPNYGYTF. The CDR3 DNA is TGCGCCAGCAGCACCTCCGGGACACCGAACTATGGCTACACCTTC. Full variable domain (outside the CDR3, taken from reference TRBV5-1 and TRBJ1-2): KAGVTQTPRYLIKTRGQQVTLSCSPISGHRSVSWYQQTPGQGLQFLFEYFSETQRNKGNFPGRFSGRQFSNSRSEMNVSTLELGDSALYLCASSTSGTPNYGYTFGSGTRLTVV.